This T cell receptor (beta chain) came from a study of regulatory T cells in long-lasting Graves disease. Study-level points and caveats: Whereas about 870 public clonotypes were shared by new patients, persistent patients shared more, at 2,500 to 3,000. Persistent Graves' patients possessed reduced TCR diversity relative to recently diagnosed ones.

Regarding this clonotype: Its cognate antigen is unknown.

Germline CDR1 MGHRA, CDR2 YSYEKL. V lost 5 bases to trimming and J lost 5 bases; unmatched junction nucleotides: 11. This CDR3 is built from 17 residues. For TCR beta, libraries came from iRepertoire HTBI primers and Arm-PCR of CDR3 regions. From the multiplex PCR reads, TCRdb called clonotypes with MiXCR, one entry per CDR3 protein. The sample yields about 660,000 distinct CDR3 sequences, around 32% seen once. Time point indicated: persistent/refractory GD, antithyroid drugs over 5 years with positive TRAb. The TCR library was prepared using RNA isolated from PBMCs. Per American Thyroid Association guidelines, Graves' disease was diagnosed. From each patient, nine milliliters of peripheral blood was drawn and collected into an EDTA anticoagulant tube.

The chain is built from TRBV4-1 and TRBJ2-7; TRBD2 agrees at 14 bases. Source: peripheral blood mononuclear cells (PBMCs), taken when the disease was refractory, from a patient treated with antithyroid drugs. The origin of this receptor is a female donor with Graves disease. CDR3 coding DNA: TGCGCCAGCAGCTTCTCCGGGACTAGCGGGAGCAACGACGAGCAGTACTTC. This codes for CASSFSGTSGSNDEQYF.